The entry below gives a single T cell receptor (beta chain) sequence along with its context. This sample was included in a study of blood T cell repertoires in COVID-19. Study overall: Sites across the United States, Italy and Spain contributed samples from acute and convalescent COVID-19. Sources were T cells, B-cell-depleted T cells, or PBMCs; the material itself was cDNA or gDNA.

In the original analysis: Researchers report that nucleated cell counts were estimated from reference gene primer amplification. Clones were read by immunoSEQ multiplex PCR, and TCRdb kept only the in-frame ones, dropping some. V and J calls and clone size come straight from that table; D and trimming were deduced from the DNA. Found here are 160,000 or so clones, about 91% of them singletons; the top ten hold roughly 4%. The CDR3 sequence is 12 residues long. The germline CDR1 and CDR2 sequences are MRHNA and SNTAGT. Germline trimming cut 0 bases from V and 14 bases from J; bases unmatched to any gene: 6.

This receptor was identified in a woman in her sixties or seventies who had recovered from COVID-19. The rearrangement links TRBV6-4 to TRBJ1-1, with 7 bases aligning to TRBD1. The sequencing input was peripheral blood. CDR3 protein: CASSDSRGPAFF. The CDR3 bases are TGTGCCAGCAGTGACTCGAGGGGGCCGGCATTCTTT.